A single sample gave rise to the 3 T cell receptor beta chains below, sequenced in a study of STAT3 mutations in large granular lymphocyte leukemia. Findings of the study overall: At least one immunodominant TCR beta clonotype appeared in every T-cell large granular lymphocyte leukemia patient.

These TCRs are of unknown antigen specificity. Sequenced by immunoSEQ multiplex PCR; TCRdb stores in-frame clones only, minus some. Altogether approximately 25,000 clones are present, approximately 94% being singletons, with the ten largest covering around 7.1%. Sequencing was performed on peripheral blood mononuclear cells. These receptors all come from a man aged 40-55 years with T-cell large granular lymphocyte leukemia. Some clones in this sample may be carry-over from other donors' samples.

The rearrangement uses TRBV19 and TRBJ1-4; 7 bases line up with TRBD1. Germline V CDR1 and CDR2: LNHDA, SQIVND (reference sequence). J lost 1 base, V lost 3 bases, and 11 bases had no gene match. CDR3 length: 18 amino acids. The DNA of the CDR3 is TGTGCCAGTAGTATGGACGAGGGGGCCTCGGGAACTAATGAAAAACTGTTTTTT. It codes for CASSMDEGASGTNEKLFF.

The gene calls are TRBV18 and TRBJ2-5, with TRBD1 matching over 8 bases. This CDR3 contains 15 residues. Germline CDR1 KGHSH, CDR2 LQKENI. The J segment lost 4 bases and the V segment lost 5 bases, leaving 9 bases of the junction unmatched. CDR3 sequence reads: CASSNGQGARETQYF. The CDR3 DNA reads as TGTGCCAGCTCAAACGGTCAGGGGGCGCGAGAGACCCAGTACTTC.

This chain joins TRBV6-5 and TRBJ1-1, with D unclear. Germline V gene data show CDR1 as MNHEY and CDR2 as SVGAGI. V shed 0 bases and J shed 0 bases, with 8 bases lying between them. The CDR3 extends over 15 amino acids. In nucleotides, the CDR3 is TGTGCCAGCAGTTACTCGATGGGCCTGAACACTGAAGCTTTCTTT. Protein: CASSYSMGLNTEAFF.